These 13 T cell receptor beta chains originate from one sample sequenced in a study of spatial heterogeneity in lung cancer. In TCRdb, the 5' RACE reads were re-called with MiXCR into one record per CDR3 protein. The data contain around 110,000 distinct CDR3 sequences, more than 10% of them singletons. As to time point: blood at routine non-recurrence follow-up after resection. TCRs were sequenced from unsorted whole RNA of tumor, nontumor lung or PBMC. The source was PBMCs, collected at follow-up. All receptors come from a male donor with early-stage non-small cell lung cancer.

This clonotype was detected a few times. The genes are TRBV28 and TRBJ1-2; 7 bases align to TRBD1. The junction had 5 bases not matched to a gene; V was cut back by 5 bases and J by 11 bases. Per germline, CDR1 MDHEN and CDR2 SYDVKM. This CDR3 is 11 amino acids long. Here the CDR3 DNA reads TGTGCCAGCAGTACTGACAGGGCGTACACCTTC. Its protein is CASSTDRAYTF.

At least ten counts were recorded for this clonotype. The chain couples TRBV9 to TRBJ1-6; D ambiguous. The V gene's germline CDR1 is SGDLS and CDR2 YYNGEE. Trimming cost V 7 bases and J 5 bases, with 13 bases left between them. This CDR3 is built from 14 residues. The CDR3, as DNA: TGTGCCAGCTCCATGAATGGGAATAATTCACCCCTCCACTTT. This sequence encodes CASSMNGNNSPLHF.

The chain has TRBV7-9 and TRBJ1-5, with D unclear. CDR3 length equals 15 residues. The germline V and J ends were trimmed by 8 bases and 2 bases, with 16 bases remaining between them. From germline, CDR1 is SEHNR and CDR2 FQNEAQ (reference sequence). CDR3 in amino acids: CASGSLGPRNQPQHF. The CDR3 region has the DNA TGTGCCAGCGGTAGCTTAGGCCCTCGCAATCAGCCCCAGCATTTT.

The gene calls are TRBV29-1 and TRBJ2-5; D might be TRBD1 or TRBD2, each matching 5 bases. V lost 3 bases and J lost 4, with 9 bases in between. There are 12 residues in the CDR3. Germline V CDR1 and CDR2: SQVTM, ANQGSEA. This CDR3 reads CSVDVGTETQYF. CDR3 DNA sequence: TGCAGCGTTGACGTAGGGACAGAGACCCAGTACTTC.

The chain carries TRBV5-1 and TRBJ2-5, with 7 bases matching TRBD1. Germline values: CDR1 SGHRS, CDR2 YFSETQ. The CDR3 sequence is 14 residues long. V trimming: 2 bases; J trimming: 5 bases; junction bases outside the gene matches: 6. This CDR3 reads CASSFRQGSETQYF. The CDR3 coding sequence is TGCGCCAGCAGCTTCCGACAGGGTAGCGAGACCCAGTACTTC. Looking up the rest from reference TRBV5-1 and TRBJ2-5 gives the full variable domain: KAGVTQTPRYLIKTRGQQVTLSCSPISGHRSVSWYQQTPGQGLQFLFEYFSETQRNKGNFPGRFSGRQFSNSRSEMNVSTLELGDSALYLCASSFRQGSETQYFGPGTRLLVL.

The chain couples TRBV7-2 to TRBJ1-3; D may be TRBD1 (5 bases). V was clipped by 4 bases and J by 2 bases, with 12 bases between them. The V gene's germline CDR1 is SGHTA and CDR2 FQGNSA. The CDR3 spans 15 residues. In DNA form, the CDR3 reads TGTGCCAGCAGCTCGAGGGGCAGCCCTGGAAACACCATATATTTT. This encodes CASSSRGSPGNTIYF. Using reference TRBV7-2 and TRBJ1-3 for the parts outside the CDR3, the full variable domain is GAGVSQSPSNKVTEKGKDVELRCDPISGHTALYWYRQSLGQGLEFLIYFQGNSAPDKSGLPSDRFSAERTGGSVSTLTIQRTQQEDSAVYLCASSSRGSPGNTIYFGEGSWLTVV.

The chain combines TRBV6-5 with TRBJ1-4, with TRBD1 matching over 8 bases. CDR3 length: 16 residues. Germline V gene data show CDR1 as MNHEY and CDR2 as SVGAGI. With V trimmed by 3 bases and J by 7 bases, 10 bases remained unmatched. The CDR3 sequence: CASSYSDRAFREKLFF. The DNA for the CDR3 is TGTGCCAGCAGTTATTCGGACAGGGCGTTTCGTGAAAAACTGTTTTTT.

The gene calls are TRBV5-1 and TRBJ1-1, with 7 bases lining up with TRBD1. The CDR3 length is 14 residues. The V and J ends lost 3 bases and 4 bases, in that order; junction bases with no gene match: 6. CDR1 is SGHRS and CDR2 is YFSETQ in the germline V gene. CDR3 bases: TGCGCCAGCAGCTCACAGGGGTTCGGCACTGAAGCTTTCTTT. Protein product: CASSSQGFGTEAFF.

This chain uses TRBV24-1 with TRBJ2-2; D perhaps matches TRBD1 (5 bases). CDR3 length: 14 amino acids. Trimming cost V 2 bases and J 3 bases, with 6 bases left between them. CDR1 KGHDR and CDR2 SFDVKD come from the germline V gene. CDR3 in DNA: TGTGCCACCAGTGATTCCAGGGACACCGGGGAGCTGTTTTTT. Translated, it gives CATSDSRDTGELFF.

The gene calls are TRBV6-6 and TRBJ1-5; D possibly corresponds to TRBD1 (5 bases). V dropped 8 bases and J dropped 2 bases, with 7 bases sitting between them. The CDR3 loop spans 12 amino acids. Looked up from germline, CDR1 is MNHNY and CDR2 is SVGAGI (reference sequence). The CDR3: CASGRGNQPQHF. The CDR3 DNA sequence: TGTGCCAGCGGCAGGGGCAATCAGCCCCAGCATTTT.

This clonotype was found many times. The rearrangement links TRBV29-1 to TRBJ2-1; the match to TRBD1 covers 12 bases. J was trimmed by 6 bases and V by 7 bases; bases with no gene match: 4. The CDR3 consists of 13 residues. The germline CDR1 and CDR2 sequences are SQVTM and ANQGSEA. The DNA of the CDR3 is TGCAGCGGGGGGACAGGGGGCTCCAATGAGCAGTTCTTC. Encoded protein: CSGGTGGSNEQFF.

Here the CDR3 DNA reads TGTGCCAGCAATCTCAGGGGGACTGGGGCCAACGTCCTGACTTTC. Amino acid sequence: CASNLRGTGANVLTF. The chain joins TRBV2 to TRBJ2-6, with 7 bases matching TRBD1. Germline V gene lookup returns CDR1 SNHLY and CDR2 FYNNEI. This CDR3 has 15 residues. The ends lost 7 bases at V and 2 bases at J; junction bases unmatched: 5. The variable domain in full, completed from reference TRBV2 and TRBJ2-6, reads EPEVTQTPSHQVTQMGQEVILRCVPISNHLYFYWYRQILGQKVEFLVSFYNNEISEKSEIFDDQFSVERPDGSNFTLKIRSTKLEDSAMYFCASNLRGTGANVLTFGAGSRLTVL.

The chain has TRBV29-1 and TRBJ1-2, with 11 positions matching TRBD1. This CDR3 contains 15 residues. J was trimmed by 3 bases and V by 5 bases; bases with no gene match: 8. CDR1 and CDR2 from the germline V gene are SQVTM and ANQGSEA. CDR3: CSVNLGQGGDYGYTF. The CDR3 nucleotides are TGCAGCGTTAACCTGGGACAGGGGGGCGACTATGGCTACACCTTC.